The clone carrying this T cell receptor (beta chain) was detected a few times. The data derive from a study of lymphopenia after photon versus proton radiotherapy. The table came from immunoSEQ multiplex PCR; TCRdb's copy has only in-frame clones and leaves some out. The sample lists some 170,000 clones; roughly nine tenths were seen once. The CDR3 runs to 13 residues. CDR1 and CDR2 (germline): SEHNR, FQNEAQ (reference sequence). J was trimmed by 6 bases and V by 5 bases; bases with no gene match: 6. This clonotype was obtained from a man between 50 and 59 years old with gastric cancer. This specimen was peripheral blood, taken from a patient treated with photon-based radiotherapy. This chain links TRBV7-9 with TRBJ1-2; 7 bases map to TRBD1. This CDR3 reads CASSEQGINGYTF. CDR3 DNA: TGTGCCAGCAGCGAACAGGGGATCAATGGCTACACCTTC.